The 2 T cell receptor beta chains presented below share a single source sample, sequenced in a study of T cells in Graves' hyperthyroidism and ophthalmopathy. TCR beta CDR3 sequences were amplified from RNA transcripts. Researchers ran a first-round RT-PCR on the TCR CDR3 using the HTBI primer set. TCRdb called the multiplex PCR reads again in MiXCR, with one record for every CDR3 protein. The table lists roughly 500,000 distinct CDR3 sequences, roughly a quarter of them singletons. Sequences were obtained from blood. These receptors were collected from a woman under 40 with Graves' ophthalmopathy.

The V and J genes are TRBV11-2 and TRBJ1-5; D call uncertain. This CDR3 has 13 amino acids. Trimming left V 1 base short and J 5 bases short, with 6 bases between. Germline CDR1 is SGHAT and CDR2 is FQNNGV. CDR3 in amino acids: CASSLVQHQPQHF. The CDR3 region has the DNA TGTGCCAGCAGCTTAGTGCAGCATCAGCCCCAGCATTTT.

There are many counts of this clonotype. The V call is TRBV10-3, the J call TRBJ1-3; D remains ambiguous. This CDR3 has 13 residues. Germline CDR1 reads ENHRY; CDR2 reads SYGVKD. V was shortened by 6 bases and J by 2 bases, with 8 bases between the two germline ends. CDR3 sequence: CAIRGSAGNTIYF. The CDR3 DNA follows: TGTGCCATCAGGGGCTCTGCTGGAAACACCATATATTTT.